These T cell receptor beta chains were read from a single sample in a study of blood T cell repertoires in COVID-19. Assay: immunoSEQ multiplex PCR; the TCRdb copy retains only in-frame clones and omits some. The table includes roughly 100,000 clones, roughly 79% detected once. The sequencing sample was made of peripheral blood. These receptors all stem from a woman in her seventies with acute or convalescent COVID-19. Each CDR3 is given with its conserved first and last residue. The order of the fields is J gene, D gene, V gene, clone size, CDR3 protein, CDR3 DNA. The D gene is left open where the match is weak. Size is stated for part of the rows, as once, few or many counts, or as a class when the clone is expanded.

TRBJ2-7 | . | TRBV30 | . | CACSVSYEQYF | TGTGCCTGTAGCGTTTCCTACGAGCAGTACTTC
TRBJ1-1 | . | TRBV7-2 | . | CASSSSGGYTEAFF | TGTGCCAGCAGCTCAAGCGGGGGATACACTGAAGCTTTCTTT
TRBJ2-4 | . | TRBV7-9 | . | CASSLGPEGYGIAKNIQYF | TGTGCCAGCAGCTTAGGACCAGAGGGTTATGGGATAGCCAAAAACATTCAGTACTTC
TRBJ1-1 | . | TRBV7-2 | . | CASSLLSDLRVTEAFF | TGTGCCAGCAGCTTGCTGTCGGACTTGAGGGTGACTGAAGCTTTCTTT
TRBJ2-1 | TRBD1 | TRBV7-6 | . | CASSQGQGPYNEQFF | TGTGCCAGCAGCCAGGGACAGGGGCCCTACAATGAGCAGTTCTTC
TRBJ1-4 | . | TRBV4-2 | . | CASSQERQSEKLFF | TGTGCCAGCAGCCAAGAGAGGCAGAGTGAAAAACTGTTTTTT
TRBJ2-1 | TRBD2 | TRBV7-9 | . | CASSPYGGSYNEQFF | TGTGCCAGCAGCCCGTACGGGGGGTCTTACAATGAGCAGTTCTTC
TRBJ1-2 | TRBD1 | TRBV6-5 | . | CASSLGGQGHGYTF | TGTGCCAGCAGTCTAGGGGGACAGGGCCATGGCTACACCTTC
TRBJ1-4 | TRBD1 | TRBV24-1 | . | CATSEPLDRAGEKLFF | TGTGCCACCAGTGAACCATTGGACAGGGCGGGTGAAAAACTGTTTTTT
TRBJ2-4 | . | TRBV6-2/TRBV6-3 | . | CASSWAGLAKNIQYF | TGTGCCAGCAGTTGGGCGGGCCTAGCCAAAAACATTCAGTACTTC
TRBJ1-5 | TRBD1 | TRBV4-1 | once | CASSHPSPGTGGIDSNQPQHF | TGCGCCAGCAGCCACCCCAGTCCCGGGACAGGGGGAATTGATAGCAATCAGCCCCAGCATTTT
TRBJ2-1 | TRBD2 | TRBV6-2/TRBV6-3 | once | CASSLAGGFYNEQFF | TGTGCCAGCAGCCTAGCGGGAGGATTCTACAATGAGCAGTTCTTC
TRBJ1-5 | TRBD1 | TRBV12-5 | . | CASGPPGTGPDSNQPQHF | TGTGCTAGTGGCCCCCCCGGGACAGGGCCAGATAGCAATCAGCCCCAGCATTTT
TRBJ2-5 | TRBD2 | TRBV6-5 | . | CASRLAGSETQYF | TGTGCCAGCAGACTAGCGGGTAGCGAGACCCAGTACTTC
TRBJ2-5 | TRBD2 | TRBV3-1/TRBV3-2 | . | CASSRQAGGRQETQYF | TGTGCCAGCAGCCGTCAAGCGGGGGGACGACAAGAGACCCAGTACTTC
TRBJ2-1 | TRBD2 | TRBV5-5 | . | CASSRFQAGGLNEQFF | TGTGCCAGCAGCCGATTCCAAGCGGGAGGGCTCAATGAGCAGTTCTTC
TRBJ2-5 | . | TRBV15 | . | CATSTAVGTQYF | TGTGCCACCAGCACCGCGGTAGGGACCCAGTACTTC
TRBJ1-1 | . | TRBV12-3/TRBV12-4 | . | CASSLVGHSFF | TGTGCCAGCAGTTTAGTGGGACACTCTTTCTTT
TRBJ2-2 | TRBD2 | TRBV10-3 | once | CAIKAGDSLGELFF | TGTGCCATCAAGGCGGGGGACTCCCTGGGGGAGCTGTTTTTT
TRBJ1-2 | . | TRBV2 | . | CASRTQDRLYGYTF | TGTGCCAGCAGGACCCAAGACAGGCTCTATGGCTACACCTTC
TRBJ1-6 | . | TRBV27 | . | CASRSTGNSPLHF | TGTGCCAGCAGGTCGACGGGGAATTCACCCCTCCACTTT
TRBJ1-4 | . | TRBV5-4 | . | CASSLRGWDEKLFF | TGTGCCAGCAGCTTGCGGGGATGGGATGAAAAACTGTTTTTT
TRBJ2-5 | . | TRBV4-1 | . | CASSRNPDSTHQETQYF | TGCGCCAGCAGCCGCAACCCGGACAGTACCCACCAAGAGACCCAGTACTTC
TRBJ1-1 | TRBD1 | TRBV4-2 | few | CASSQRRQGIHTEAFF | TGTGCCAGCAGCCAACGAAGACAGGGGATTCACACTGAAGCTTTCTTT